The 19 T cell receptor beta chains reported below all come from one sample, sequenced in a study of cytomegalovirus exposure and HLA in healthy donors. PCR involved 60 Vbeta and 13 Jbeta primers. Clones were read by immunoSEQ multiplex PCR, and TCRdb kept only the in-frame ones, dropping some. The table shows about 170,000 clones, with around 82% occurring only once. The sample was PBMCs. These receptors all stem from a male donor in good health and CMV-seronegative.

The CDR3 sequence: CASSLRRDRGGYEQYF. The CDR3 DNA reads TGTGCCAGCAGCTTAAGACGGGACAGGGGTGGGTACGAGCAGTACTTC. The chain joins TRBV7-2 to TRBJ2-7, with TRBD1 identical over 10 bases. The CDR3 is made up of 16 amino acids. Losses at the gene ends were 2 bases for V and 4 bases for J; bases not matched to a gene: 8. The V gene's germline CDR1 is SGHTA and CDR2 FQGNSA.

The CDR3 here is CASSSPWEGNNEQFF. DNA of the CDR3: TGTGCCAGCAGTTCCCCTTGGGAGGGGAACAATGAGCAGTTCTTC. This chain uses TRBV28 with TRBJ2-1, with 7 nucleotides matching TRBD2. CDR1 and CDR2 (germline): MDHEN, SYDVKM. This CDR3 is 15 amino acids long. V shed 4 bases and J 5 bases; nucleotides not matched to a gene: 8.

The genes are TRBV5-4 and TRBJ2-1, with 7 bases fitting TRBD2. Losses at the gene ends were 4 bases for V and 6 bases for J; bases not matched to a gene: 13. The CDR3 is 16 amino acids. CDR1 and CDR2 (germline): SGHNT, YYREEE (reference sequence). Written as DNA, the CDR3 is TGTGCCAGCAGCCCTAAAGCGGGATGGTCGGGCAATGAGCAGTTCTTC. Translating gives CASSPKAGWSGNEQFF.

The chain links TRBV11-3 to TRBJ2-7; 8 bases line up with TRBD1. The germline V gene has CDR1 SGHNT and CDR2 YENEEA. The CDR3 runs 17 residues. V dropped 0 bases and J dropped 5; count of bases not matched to a gene: 12. DNA of the CDR3: TGTGCCAGCAGCTTAGACACAGGGGGTGCGACGTGGGACGAGCAGTACTTC. This encodes CASSLDTGGATWDEQYF.

The chain employs TRBV9 and TRBJ2-6, with 7 bases fitting TRBD1. The ends lost 4 bases at V and 4 bases at J; junction bases unmatched: 8. The germline V gene has CDR1 SGDLS and CDR2 YYNGEE. The CDR3 contains 16 residues. This CDR3 is CASSPITGVGANVLTF. CDR3 sequence (DNA): TGTGCCAGCAGCCCTATAACAGGGGTCGGGGCCAACGTCCTGACTTTC.

The CDR3 is CASRTSGGKETQYF. The DNA for the CDR3 is TGTGCCAGCAGAACTAGCGGGGGAAAAGAGACCCAGTACTTC. The gene calls are TRBV6-1 and TRBJ2-5; 11 bases line up with TRBD2. Germline V CDR1 and CDR2: MNHNS, SASEGT. The trim removed 6 bases at V and 3 bases at J, leaving 3 bases unmatched. The CDR3 extends over 14 amino acids.

This chain links TRBV5-4 with TRBJ1-1, with a tentative D call TRBD1 (5 bases). The germline CDR1 and CDR2 sequences are SGHNT and YYREEE (reference sequence). The CDR3 is made up of 12 amino acids. V dropped 0 bases and J dropped 9 bases, with 9 bases sitting between them. Written as DNA, the CDR3 is TGTGCCAGCAGCTTGGGGTCAGGGAAAGCTTTCTTT. Its protein product is CASSLGSGKAFF.

The chain is built from TRBV27 and TRBJ1-2; D perhaps matches TRBD1 (6 bases). Germline V CDR1 and CDR2: MNHEY, SMNVEV (reference sequence). The CDR3 totals 17 residues. Trimming stripped 2 bases from V and 3 bases from J, with 19 bases between. CDR3 sequence (DNA): TGTGCCAGCAGTTTAAATCAGGGGAAGTCCCTATACTATGGCTACACCTTC. Amino acids: CASSLNQGKSLYYGYTF.

This chain links TRBV20-1 with TRBJ1-1, with D hard to call. CDR3 length: 11 amino acids. With 6 bases removed from V and 4 bases from J, the gap between germline ends came to 9 bases. Germline CDR1 reads DFQATT; CDR2 reads SNEGSKA (reference sequence). The CDR3 spells CSAAGVTEAFF. CDR3 sequence (DNA): TGCAGTGCCGCCGGGGTCACTGAAGCTTTCTTT.

CDR3 DNA: TGTGCCAGCAGCCTCCATGGCGGTTCCGAGCAGTACTTC. Encoded protein: CASSLHGGSEQYF. The rearrangement links TRBV7-9 to TRBJ2-7; D is unresolved. The V end was cut by 5 bases, the J end by 6 bases, with 14 bases between. The CDR3 runs 13 residues. Germline loops: CDR1 SEHNR, CDR2 FQNEAQ (reference sequence).

The chain combines TRBV15 with TRBJ1-4, with 9 nucleotides matching TRBD1. Germline V gene lookup returns CDR1 LNHNV and CDR2 YYDKDF (reference sequence). The V and J ends lost 1 base and 7 bases, in that order; junction bases with no gene match: 31. The CDR3 extends over 24 amino acids. CDR3 sequence: CATSRALNTGGLRIGGQFGEKLFF. The CDR3 coding sequence is TGTGCCACCAGCAGAGCGCTGAATACAGGGGGCCTACGCATCGGGGGGCAGTTCGGTGAAAAACTGTTTTTT.

This rearrangement joins TRBV19 to TRBJ1-5; D unclear. The V end lost 9 bases, the J end lost 5 bases, and 17 bases lay between the germline ends. The CDR3 length is 14 residues. Germline V CDR1 and CDR2: LNHDA, SQIVND (reference sequence). CDR3 sequence reads: CASSHPGWDQPQHF. CDR3 DNA: TGTGCCAGCTCCCATCCGGGATGGGATCAGCCCCAGCATTTT.

The rearrangement links TRBV7-8 to TRBJ1-2, with 8 positions matching TRBD1. Germline lookup yields CDR1 SGHVS and CDR2 FQNEAQ. The CDR3 contains 12 residues. J lost 6 bases, V lost 7 bases, and 4 bases had no gene match. This CDR3 reads CASTPDRDGYTF. DNA for the CDR3: TGTGCCAGCACCCCGGACAGGGATGGCTACACCTTC.

J is TRBJ1-1 and V is TRBV2, with D maybe TRBD1 (5 bases). The CDR3 loop spans 18 amino acids. V lost 0 bases and J lost 5, with 22 bases in between. The germline CDR1 and CDR2 sequences are SNHLY and FYNNEI. CDR3 in amino acids: CASSEAGRGRIERTEAFF. The DNA of the CDR3 is TGTGCCAGCAGTGAAGCCGGGAGGGGACGGATCGAAAGGACTGAAGCTTTCTTT. Looking up the rest from reference TRBV2 and TRBJ1-1 gives the full variable domain: EPEVTQTPSHQVTQMGQEVILRCVPISNHLYFYWYRQILGQKVEFLVSFYNNEISEKSEIFDDQFSVERPDGSNFTLKIRSTKLEDSAMYFCASSEAGRGRIERTEAFFGQGTRLTVV.

This chain uses TRBV7-9 with TRBJ1-5; a weak D match, TRBD1 (6 bases). V lost 6 bases and J 1 base, leaving 10 bases between the germline ends. This CDR3 contains 14 residues. Per the germline V gene, CDR1 is SEHNR and CDR2 is FQNEAQ (reference sequence). The CDR3 DNA is TGTGCCAGCAGTTACCAGGGGAGCAATCAGCCCCAGCATTTT. This translates into CASSYQGSNQPQHF.

The V call is TRBV25-1, the J call TRBJ2-7; 7 nucleotides align to TRBD2. CDR3 length equals 13 residues. The trim removed 8 bases at V and 2 bases at J, leaving 6 bases unmatched. Germline CDR1 and CDR2: MGHDK and SYGVNS. The CDR3 DNA reads as TGTGCCAGCTGGAGCGGGAATGCCTACGAGCAGTACTTC. It yields the protein CASWSGNAYEQYF.

Only one count was recorded for this clone. The rearrangement links TRBV5-1 to TRBJ2-4; a possible D gene is TRBD2 (6 bases). CDR1 is SGHRS and CDR2 is YFSETQ in the germline V gene. Trimming stripped 3 bases from V and 4 bases from J, with 14 bases between. The CDR3 runs 15 residues. This chain's CDR3 is CASSSSPGGKNIQYF. The CDR3 DNA reads as TGCGCCAGCAGCTCATCCCCCGGGGGAAAAAACATTCAGTACTTC.

Comment on this clone: The junction and the germline gene differ at one end; a read error may be behind it. The chain is built from TRBV5-4 and TRBJ1-2; 7 nucleotides align to TRBD1. This CDR3 contains 13 residues. CDR1 is SGHNT and CDR2 is YYREEE in the germline V gene (reference sequence). This CDR3 reads CASSPFLGTESNF. The DNA of the CDR3 is TGTGCCAGCAGCCCATTCCTCGGGACAGAATCTAACTTC. Full variable domain (remainder filled in from reference TRBV5-4 and TRBJ1-2): ETGVTQSPTHLIKTRGQQVTLRCSSQSGHNTVSWYQQALGQGPQFIFQYYREEENGRGNFPPRFSGLQFPNYSSELNVNALELDDSALYLCASSPFLGTESNFGSGTRLTVV.

The chain has TRBV27 and TRBJ2-7, with a possible D match to TRBD2 (5 bases). Germline-derived CDR1 and CDR2 are MNHEY and SMNVEV (reference sequence). V dropped 3 bases and J dropped 3 bases, with 15 bases sitting between them. The CDR3 is 15 amino acids. CDR3 coding DNA: TGTGCCAGCAGTTTCATCGCCACCCGGGACTACGAGCAGTACTTC. Its translation is CASSFIATRDYEQYF.